This is a list of T cell receptor beta chains from one sample in a study of T cell responses to AZD1222 COVID-19 vaccine. TCRdb's copy holds only in-frame clones and misses some; the assay was immunoSEQ multiplex PCR. The table includes some 96,000 clones, 85% to 90% detected once. Source: peripheral blood, taken 28 days after the second AZD1222 dose. The receptors were gathered from an adult who received the AZD1222 COVID-19 vaccine. Each CDR3 is given with its conserved first and last residue. A D gene is named only where the DNA matches it firmly. Only part of the rows carry a size: once, few, many, or a class if the clone is expanded.

D | J | V | size | DNA | CDR3
- | TRBJ2-3 | TRBV5-1 | - | TGCGCCAGCAGCCAGTGGGGGAGCACAGATACGCAGTATTTT | CASSQWGSTDTQYF
- | TRBJ1-6 | TRBV30 | - | TGTGCCTGGACGAGCTCCTATAATTCACCCCTCCACTTT | CAWTSSYNSPLHF
TRBD1 | TRBJ1-2 | TRBV9 | - | TGTGCCAGCAGCGTACGAGGGACAGTCTCTTCGGGAGGCTACACCTTC | CASSVRGTVSSGGYTF
TRBD1 | TRBJ1-2 | TRBV30 | - | TGTGCCTGGACCCGACAGGGGGGCTATGGCTACACCTTC | CAWTRQGGYGYTF
- | TRBJ2-5 | TRBV3-1/TRBV3-2 | - | TGTGCCAGCAGCCAACTACAAGAGACCCAGTACTTC | CASSQLQETQYF
- | TRBJ1-2 | TRBV27 | - | TGTGCCAGCAGAGGTGCTAACTATGGCTACACCTTC | CASRGANYGYTF
TRBD1 | TRBJ1-6 | TRBV19 | once | TGTGCCAGTAGTATCACAGGGGACCCCAATTCACCCCTCCACTTT | CASSITGDPNSPLHF
- | TRBJ1-1 | TRBV19 | - | TGTGCCAGTAGGGGGGGGATTCGGGACACTGAAGCTTTCTTT | CASRGGIRDTEAFF
TRBD2 | TRBJ2-3 | TRBV9 | - | TGTGCCAGCAGCGTAGGGTTAGCGGGGTACGCCACAGATACGCAGTATTTT | CASSVGLAGYATDTQYF
- | TRBJ1-2 | TRBV28 | - | TGTGCCAGCAGTACCCCACCCGGGCGCTATGGCTACACCTTC | CASSTPPGRYGYTF
- | TRBJ2-3 | TRBV5-1 | - | TGCGCCAGCAGCCTAGGGACCGACACAGATACGCAGTATTTT | CASSLGTDTDTQYF
- | TRBJ1-6 | TRBV5-1 | - | TGCGCCAGCAGCTCGCAGGGGATTAGTTCACCCCTCCACTTT | CASSSQGISSPLHF
TRBD1 | TRBJ1-2 | TRBV5-4 | - | TGTGCCAGCAGCTTTGACAGGGGAAACAGCTACACCTTC | CASSFDRGNSYTF
- | TRBJ2-5 | TRBV5-4 | - | TGTGCCAGCAGCGCGGACCAGTGGCGGGAGACCCAGTACTTC | CASSADQWRETQYF
- | TRBJ1-6 | TRBV15 | - | TGTGCCACCAGCAGATCCCCTCTGGTGCCGATGGACCTGAGGTCCTATAATTCACCCCTCCACTTT | CATSRSPLVPMDLRSYNSPLHF
- | TRBJ1-1 | TRBV7-9 | - | TGTGCCAGCAGCTTAGGTGAGAGAGGAGTCGGCACTGAAGCTTTCTTT | CASSLGERGVGTEAFF
TRBD1 | TRBJ1-2 | TRBV28 | - | TGTGCCAGCAGTTTTCGGGGACAGGATAGCTATGGCTACACCTTC | CASSFRGQDSYGYTF
- | TRBJ2-2 | TRBV11-3 | - | TGTGCCAGCAGCTTTAGCGGTCCCGGGGAGCTGTTTTTT | CASSFSGPGELFF
TRBD1 | TRBJ1-2 | TRBV30 | many | TGTGCCTGGAGTGTACTGAGGACAGGGGGCATCTATGGCTACACCTTC | CAWSVLRTGGIYGYTF
TRBD2 | TRBJ2-1 | TRBV6-2/TRBV6-3 | once | TGTGCCAGCAGCCGTTTCCCTAGCGGGCGGTACAATGAGCAGTTCTTC | CASSRFPSGRYNEQFF
TRBD2 | TRBJ2-7 | TRBV29-1 | - | TGCAGCGTTGAGGGGCTAGCGGGAGCCGACGAGCAGTACTTC | CSVEGLAGADEQYF
TRBD1 | TRBJ2-5 | TRBV10-1 | - | TGCGCCAGCAGGGAGACAGGGGAAGAGACCCAGTACTTC | CASRETGEETQYF
TRBD2 | TRBJ2-7 | TRBV6-5 | - | TGTGCCAGCAGGAATAGCGGGAGGGGGCTACGGGAGCAGTACTTC | CASRNSGRGLREQYF
TRBD2 | TRBJ2-2 | TRBV2 | - | TGTGCCAGTCTTCGACTAGCCCGCACCGGGGAGCTGTTTTTT | CASLRLARTGELFF
TRBD2 | TRBJ2-1 | TRBV3-1/TRBV3-2 | few | TGTGCCAGCAGCCAACTTACTAGCGGGAGTTTCTCCTACAATGAGCAGTTCTTC | CASSQLTSGSFSYNEQFF
- | TRBJ2-7 | TRBV30 | - | TGTGCTATAAACAGCGTAAACCCTACCTACGAGCAGTACTTC | CAINSVNPTYEQYF
- | TRBJ2-1 | TRBV5-4 | once | TGTGCCAGCAGCTTGATAGGTGGAAGTTACAATGAGCAGTTCTTC | CASSLIGGSYNEQFF
- | TRBJ2-7 | TRBV2 | few | TGTGCCAGCAGGCTACTTATCACAGTCTACGAGCAGTACTTC | CASRLLITVYEQYF